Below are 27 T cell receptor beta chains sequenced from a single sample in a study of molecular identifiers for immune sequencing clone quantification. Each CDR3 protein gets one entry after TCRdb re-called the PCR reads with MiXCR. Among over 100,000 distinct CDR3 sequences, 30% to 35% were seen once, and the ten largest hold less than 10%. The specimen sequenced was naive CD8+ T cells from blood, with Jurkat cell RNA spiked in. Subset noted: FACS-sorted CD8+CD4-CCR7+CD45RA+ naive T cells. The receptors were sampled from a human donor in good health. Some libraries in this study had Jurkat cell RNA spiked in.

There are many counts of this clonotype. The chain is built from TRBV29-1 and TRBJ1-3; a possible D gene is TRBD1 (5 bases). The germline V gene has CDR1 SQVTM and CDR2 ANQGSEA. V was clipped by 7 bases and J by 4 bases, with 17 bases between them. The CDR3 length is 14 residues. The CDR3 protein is CSAGPREGGNTIYF. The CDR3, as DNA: TGCAGCGCTGGCCCCCGGGAGGGGGGAAACACCATATATTTT.

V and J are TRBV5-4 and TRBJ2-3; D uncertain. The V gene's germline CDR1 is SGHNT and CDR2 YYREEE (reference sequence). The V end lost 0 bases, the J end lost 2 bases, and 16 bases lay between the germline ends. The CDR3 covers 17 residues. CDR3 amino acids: CASSLANDWIITDTQYF. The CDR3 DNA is TGTGCCAGCAGCTTGGCCAATGACTGGATAATCACAGATACGCAGTATTTT.

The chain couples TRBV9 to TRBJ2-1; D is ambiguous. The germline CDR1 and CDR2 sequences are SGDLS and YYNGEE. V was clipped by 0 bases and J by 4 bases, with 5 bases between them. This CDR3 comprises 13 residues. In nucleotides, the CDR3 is TGTGCCAGCAGCGTAGGAGATTACAATGAGCAGTTCTTC. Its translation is CASSVGDYNEQFF.

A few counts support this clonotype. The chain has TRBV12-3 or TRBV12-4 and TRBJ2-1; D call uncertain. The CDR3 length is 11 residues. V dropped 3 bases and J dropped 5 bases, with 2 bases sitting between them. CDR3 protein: CASSFNNEQFF. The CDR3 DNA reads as TGTGCCAGCAGTTTTAACAATGAGCAGTTCTTC.

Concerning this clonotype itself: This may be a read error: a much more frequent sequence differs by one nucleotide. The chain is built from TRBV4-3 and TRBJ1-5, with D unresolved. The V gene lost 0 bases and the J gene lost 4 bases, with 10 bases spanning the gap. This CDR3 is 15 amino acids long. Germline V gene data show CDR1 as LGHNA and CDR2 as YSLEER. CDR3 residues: CASSQDLVPNQPQHF. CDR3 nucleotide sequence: TGCGCCAGCAGCCAAGATCTTGTCCCAAATCAGCCCCAGCATTTT.

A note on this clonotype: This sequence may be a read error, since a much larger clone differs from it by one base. CDR3 nucleotides: TGTGCCAGCAGTCATTCCCTCTGGGACACCATATATTTT. It translates to CASSHSLWDTIYF. This chain joins TRBV6-5 and TRBJ1-3; D unclear. The V gene's germline CDR1 is MNHEY and CDR2 SVGAGI. The CDR3 is 13 amino acids. The V end lost 5 bases, the J end lost 8 bases, and 13 bases lay between the germline ends.

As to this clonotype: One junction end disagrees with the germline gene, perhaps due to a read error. CDR3 loop: CASRSTGGVRETQSF. The CDR3 bases are TGTGCCAGCAGGTCGACGGGGGGGGTAAGGGAGACCCAGTCCTTC. This chain joins TRBV7-8 and TRBJ2-5, with 8 bases identical to TRBD2. The CDR3 sequence is 15 residues long. Looked up from germline, CDR1 is SGHVS and CDR2 is FQNEAQ.

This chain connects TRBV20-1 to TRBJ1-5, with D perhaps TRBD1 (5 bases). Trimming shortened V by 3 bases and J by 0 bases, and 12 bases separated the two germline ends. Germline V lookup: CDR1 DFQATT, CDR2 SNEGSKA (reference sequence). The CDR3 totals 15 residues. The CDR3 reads CSASRRGYSNQPQHF. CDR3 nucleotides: TGCAGTGCTAGTAGGCGGGGCTATAGCAATCAGCCCCAGCATTTT.

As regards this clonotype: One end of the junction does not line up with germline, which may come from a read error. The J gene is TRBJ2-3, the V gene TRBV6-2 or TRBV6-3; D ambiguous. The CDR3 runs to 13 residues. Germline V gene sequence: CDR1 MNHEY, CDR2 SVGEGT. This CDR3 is CASSYVSPDTRYF. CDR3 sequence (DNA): TGTGCCAGCAGTTACGTCAGCCCAGATACGCGGTATTTT.

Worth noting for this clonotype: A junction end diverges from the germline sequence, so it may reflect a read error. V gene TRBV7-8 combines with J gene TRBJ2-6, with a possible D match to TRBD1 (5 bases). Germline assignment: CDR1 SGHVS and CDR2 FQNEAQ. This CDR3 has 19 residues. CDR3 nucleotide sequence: TGTGCCAGCAGTTCCCGCGTCCGGCCCGAAAGTTCTGGGGCCACCGTCCTGACTTTC. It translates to CASSSRVRPESSGATVLTF.

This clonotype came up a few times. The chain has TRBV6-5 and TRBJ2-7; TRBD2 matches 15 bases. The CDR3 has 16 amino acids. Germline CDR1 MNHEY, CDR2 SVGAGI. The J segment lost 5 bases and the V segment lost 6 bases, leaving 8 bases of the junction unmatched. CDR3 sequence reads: CASSPGLAGGMNEQYF. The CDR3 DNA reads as TGTGCCAGCAGCCCAGGACTAGCGGGAGGGATGAACGAGCAGTACTTC.

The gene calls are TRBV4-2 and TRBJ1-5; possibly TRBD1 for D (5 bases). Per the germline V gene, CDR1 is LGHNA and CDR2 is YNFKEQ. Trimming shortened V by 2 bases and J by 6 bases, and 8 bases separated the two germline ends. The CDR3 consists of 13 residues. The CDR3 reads CASSQNGAQPQHF. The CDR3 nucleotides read TGTGCCAGCAGCCAAAACGGGGCTCAGCCCCAGCATTTT.

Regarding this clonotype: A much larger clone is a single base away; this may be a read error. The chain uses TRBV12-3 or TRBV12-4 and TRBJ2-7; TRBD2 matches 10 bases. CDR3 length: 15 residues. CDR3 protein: CASTELAGFPYERYF. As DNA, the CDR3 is TGTGCCAGCACGGAACTAGCGGGATTCCCCTACGAGCGGTACTTC.

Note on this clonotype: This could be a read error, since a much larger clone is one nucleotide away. The CDR3 reads CASSPGAGIAADTQYF. Written as DNA, the CDR3 is TGTGCCAGCAGCCCCGGGGCAGGGATAGCAGCAGATACGCAGTATTTT. The rearrangement links TRBV7-6 to TRBJ2-3, with D perhaps matching TRBD1 or TRBD2 (5 bases each). Deletions cut 5 bases from V and 4 bases from J, with 19 bases between. CDR3 length equals 16 residues. CDR1 SGHVS and CDR2 FNYEAQ come from the germline V gene.

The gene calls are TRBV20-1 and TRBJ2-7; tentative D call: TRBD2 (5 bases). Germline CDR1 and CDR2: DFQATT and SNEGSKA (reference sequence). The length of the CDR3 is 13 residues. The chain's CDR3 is CSASTRRRDEQYF. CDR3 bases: TGCAGCGCGTCCACTAGGAGAAGGGACGAGCAGTACTTC.

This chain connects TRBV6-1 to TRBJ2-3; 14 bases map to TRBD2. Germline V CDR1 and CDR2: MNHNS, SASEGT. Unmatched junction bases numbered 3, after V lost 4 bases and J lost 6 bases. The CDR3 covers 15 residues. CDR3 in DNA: TGTGCCAGCAGTGGACTAGCGGGAGGGTTGGATACGCAGTATTTT. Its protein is CASSGLAGGLDTQYF.

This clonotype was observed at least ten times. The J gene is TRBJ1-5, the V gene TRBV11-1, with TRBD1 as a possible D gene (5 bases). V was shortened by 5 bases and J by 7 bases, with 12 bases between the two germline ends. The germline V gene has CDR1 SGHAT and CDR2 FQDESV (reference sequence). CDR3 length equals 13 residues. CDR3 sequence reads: CASSKDMGQPQHF. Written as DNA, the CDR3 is TGTGCCAGCAGCAAGGACATGGGGCAGCCCCAGCATTTT.

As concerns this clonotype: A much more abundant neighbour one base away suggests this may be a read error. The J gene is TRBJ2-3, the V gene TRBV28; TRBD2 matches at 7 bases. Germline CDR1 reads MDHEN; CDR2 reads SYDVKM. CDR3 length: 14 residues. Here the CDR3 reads CASSFRGRADTLYF. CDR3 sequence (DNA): TGTGCCAGCAGTTTTCGAGGGAGGGCGGATACGCTGTATTTT.

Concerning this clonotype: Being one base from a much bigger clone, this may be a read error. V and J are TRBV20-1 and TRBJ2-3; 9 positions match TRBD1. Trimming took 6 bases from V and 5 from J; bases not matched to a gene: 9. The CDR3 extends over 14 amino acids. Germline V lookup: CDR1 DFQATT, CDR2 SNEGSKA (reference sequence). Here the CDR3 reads CSAKTGGFGDTQYF. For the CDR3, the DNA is TGCAGTGCAAAGACAGGGGGGTTTGGAGATACGCAGTATTTT.

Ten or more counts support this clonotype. Here the CDR3 reads CASSFSGRGTDTQYF. The CDR3 DNA reads as TGTGCCAGCAGCTTTAGCGGGAGAGGTACAGATACGCAGTATTTT. The chain has TRBV7-9 and TRBJ2-3, with 9 positions matching TRBD2. The ends lost 3 bases at V and 3 bases at J; junction bases unmatched: 4. Germline values: CDR1 SEHNR, CDR2 FQNEAQ (reference sequence). This CDR3 spans 15 amino acids.

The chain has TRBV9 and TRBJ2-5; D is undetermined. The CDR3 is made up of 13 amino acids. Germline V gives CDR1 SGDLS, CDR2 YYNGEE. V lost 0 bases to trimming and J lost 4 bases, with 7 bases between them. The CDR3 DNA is TGTGCCAGCAGCGTAGATCCGACAGAGACCCAGTACTTC. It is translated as CASSVDPTETQYF.

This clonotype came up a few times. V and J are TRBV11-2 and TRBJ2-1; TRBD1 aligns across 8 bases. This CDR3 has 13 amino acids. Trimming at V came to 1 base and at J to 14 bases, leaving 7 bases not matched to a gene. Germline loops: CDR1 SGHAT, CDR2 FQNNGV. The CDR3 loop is CASSLAGGESEFF. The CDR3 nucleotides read TGTGCCAGCAGCTTAGCAGGGGGCGAGTCCGAGTTCTTC.

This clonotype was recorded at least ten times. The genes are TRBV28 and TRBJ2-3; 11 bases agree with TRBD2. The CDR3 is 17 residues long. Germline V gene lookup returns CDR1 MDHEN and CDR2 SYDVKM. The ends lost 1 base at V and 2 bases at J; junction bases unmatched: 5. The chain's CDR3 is CASSLFVAGGPTDTQYF. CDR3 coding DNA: TGTGCCAGCAGTTTATTCGTAGCGGGAGGGCCCACAGATACGCAGTATTTT.

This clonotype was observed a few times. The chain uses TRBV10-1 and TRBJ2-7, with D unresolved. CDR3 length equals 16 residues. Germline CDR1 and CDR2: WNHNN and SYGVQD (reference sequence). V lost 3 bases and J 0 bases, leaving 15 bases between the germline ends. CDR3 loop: CASSDHQSPSSYEQYF. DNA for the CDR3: TGCGCCAGCAGTGATCATCAGAGCCCAAGCTCCTACGAGCAGTACTTC.

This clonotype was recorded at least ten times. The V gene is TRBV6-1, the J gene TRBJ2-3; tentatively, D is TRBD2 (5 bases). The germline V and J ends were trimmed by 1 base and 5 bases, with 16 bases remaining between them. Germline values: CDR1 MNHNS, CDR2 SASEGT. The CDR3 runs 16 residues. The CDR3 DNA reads TGTGCCAGCAGTGAAGTTGAGGAGCGGTGGGGAGATACGCAGTATTTT. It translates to CASSEVEERWGDTQYF.

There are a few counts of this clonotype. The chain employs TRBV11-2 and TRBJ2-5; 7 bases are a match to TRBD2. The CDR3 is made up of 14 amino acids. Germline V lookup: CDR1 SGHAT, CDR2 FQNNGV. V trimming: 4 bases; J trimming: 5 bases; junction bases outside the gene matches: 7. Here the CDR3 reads CASSSGGGDETQYF. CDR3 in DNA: TGTGCCAGCAGCTCGGGAGGAGGGGATGAGACCCAGTACTTC.

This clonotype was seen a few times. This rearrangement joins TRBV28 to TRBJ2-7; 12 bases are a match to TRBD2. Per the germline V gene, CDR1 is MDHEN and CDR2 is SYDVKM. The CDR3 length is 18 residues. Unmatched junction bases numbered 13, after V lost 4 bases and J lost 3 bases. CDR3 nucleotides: TGTGCCAGCAGTTCCCGGGACACCTGGACTAGCGGGATCTACGAGCAGTACTTC. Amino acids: CASSSRDTWTSGIYEQYF.